A single sample gave rise to the 10 T cell receptor beta chains below, sequenced in a study of cytomegalovirus exposure and HLA in healthy donors. The protocol was immunoSEQ multiplex PCR, while the TCRdb copy is restricted to in-frame clones and leaves out a portion. Of under 150,000 clones detected, 80% to 95% appear once; the ten largest clones hold about 0.65%. The material sequenced was PBMCs. These receptor sequences come from a man aged 18 to 35 in good health and CMV-seronegative.

This clone was detected only once. The J gene is TRBJ2-1, the V gene TRBV5-1; 9 nucleotides align to TRBD2. V lost 3 bases to trimming and J lost 3 bases; unmatched junction nucleotides: 7. The germline gives CDR1 SGHRS, CDR2 YFSETQ. The CDR3 covers 16 residues. The CDR3 spells CASSSGASGVYNEQFF. In DNA form, the CDR3 reads TGCGCCAGCAGCTCTGGGGCTAGCGGGGTCTACAATGAGCAGTTCTTC.

This chain joins TRBV7-8 and TRBJ1-1, with D tentatively TRBD1 (5 bases). The germline V gene encodes CDR1 SGHVS and CDR2 FQNEAQ. The CDR3 contains 16 residues. The V gene lost 2 bases and the J gene lost 0 bases, with 13 bases spanning the gap. The CDR3, as DNA: TGTGCCAGCAGCTTAAGTCAGGGCAGGGTGAACACTGAAGCTTTCTTT. This codes for CASSLSQGRVNTEAFF.

This chain links TRBV20-1 with TRBJ2-1; D call uncertain. V lost 0 bases to trimming and J lost 9 bases, with 6 bases between them. The germline CDR1 and CDR2 sequences are DFQATT and SNEGSKA (reference sequence). The CDR3 is 11 residues long. CDR3 residues: CSARDQVEQFF. In DNA, the CDR3 is TGCAGTGCTAGAGATCAGGTTGAGCAGTTCTTC.

This clone was observed once. The chain is built from TRBV5-8 and TRBJ1-5; no firm D call. The CDR3 consists of 16 residues. CDR1 is SGHTS and CDR2 is YDEGEE in the germline V gene. V lost 4 bases and J 0 bases, leaving 14 bases between the germline ends. In DNA, the CDR3 is TGTGCCAGCAGCCCCAGGCGGGCTTATAGCAATCAGCCCCAGCATTTT. The encoded protein is CASSPRRAYSNQPQHF. The full variable domain, with the rest looked up from reference TRBV5-8 and TRBJ1-5, is EAGVTQSPTHLIKTRGQQATLRCSPISGHTSVYWYQQALGLGLQFLLWYDEGEERNRGNFPPRFSGRQFPNYSSELNVNALELEDSALYLCASSPRRAYSNQPQHFGDGTRLSIL.

The rearrangement joins TRBV5-1 to TRBJ2-5, with D uncertain. The germline V and J ends were trimmed by 5 bases and 2 bases, with 4 bases remaining between them. Germline lookup yields CDR1 SGHRS and CDR2 YFSETQ. CDR3 length: 11 residues. The CDR3 nucleotides read TGCGCCAGCAGTAGACAAGAGACCCAGTACTTC. Protein: CASSRQETQYF.

CDR3 loop: CASSVEGGRTDTQYF. Here the CDR3 DNA reads TGTGCCAGCAGCGTAGAAGGCGGGCGCACAGATACGCAGTATTTT. The chain combines TRBV9 with TRBJ2-3; a weak D match, TRBD2 (5 bases). This CDR3 is 15 amino acids long. V lost 0 bases to trimming and J lost 1 base, with 9 bases between them. CDR1 and CDR2 from the germline V gene are SGDLS and YYNGEE.

This clone has just a few counts. This chain joins TRBV10-3 and TRBJ2-7; D may be TRBD1 (6 bases). CDR1 is ENHRY and CDR2 is SYGVKD in the germline V gene. The CDR3 has 13 residues. V was trimmed by 5 bases and J by 5 bases, leaving 13 bases between them. The CDR3 sequence is CAISYRVEDEQYV. CDR3 DNA sequence: TGTGCCATCAGTTACAGGGTGGAAGACGAGCAGTACGTC.

This clone appeared a few times. The V call is TRBV30, the J call TRBJ1-3; D ambiguous. The V gene lost 2 bases and the J gene lost 2 bases, with 4 bases spanning the gap. The CDR3 sequence is 12 residues long. The germline gives CDR1 GTSNPN, CDR2 SVGIG (reference sequence). The CDR3 here is CAWSYAGNTIYF. CDR3 DNA: TGTGCCTGGAGTTATGCTGGAAACACCATATATTTT.

The chain employs TRBV11-3 and TRBJ2-5, with D maybe TRBD2 (5 bases). Germline CDR1 and CDR2: SGHNT and YENEEA. V was cut by 1 base and J by 3 bases, with 9 bases left in between. CDR3 length equals 14 residues. The CDR3 DNA reads as TGTGCCAGCAGCTTAGGAGGAGGCAAAGAGACCCAGTACTTC. Translation: CASSLGGGKETQYF.

This chain links TRBV6-1 with TRBJ2-7, with 9 nucleotides matching TRBD1. Germline V lookup: CDR1 MNHNS, CDR2 SASEGT. With 1 base clipped from V and 2 bases from J, the junction kept 9 bases outside the gene matches. The CDR3 loop spans 17 amino acids. The CDR3 region is CASSEERPGTGTYEQYF. CDR3 sequence (DNA): TGTGCCAGCAGTGAAGAGCGACCAGGGACAGGGACCTACGAGCAGTACTTC.